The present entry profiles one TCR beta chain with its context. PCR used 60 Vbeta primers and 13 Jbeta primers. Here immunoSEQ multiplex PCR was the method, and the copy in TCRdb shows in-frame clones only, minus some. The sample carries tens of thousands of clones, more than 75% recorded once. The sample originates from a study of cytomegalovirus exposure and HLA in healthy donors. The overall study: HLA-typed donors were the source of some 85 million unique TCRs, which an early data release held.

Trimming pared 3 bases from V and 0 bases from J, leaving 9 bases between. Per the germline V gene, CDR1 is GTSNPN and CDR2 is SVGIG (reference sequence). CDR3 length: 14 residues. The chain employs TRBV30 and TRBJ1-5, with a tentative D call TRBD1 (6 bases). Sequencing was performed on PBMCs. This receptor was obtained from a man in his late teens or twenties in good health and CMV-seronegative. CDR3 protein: CAWRDRISNQPQHF. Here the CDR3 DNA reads TGTGCCTGGAGAGACAGGATTAGCAATCAGCCCCAGCATTTT.